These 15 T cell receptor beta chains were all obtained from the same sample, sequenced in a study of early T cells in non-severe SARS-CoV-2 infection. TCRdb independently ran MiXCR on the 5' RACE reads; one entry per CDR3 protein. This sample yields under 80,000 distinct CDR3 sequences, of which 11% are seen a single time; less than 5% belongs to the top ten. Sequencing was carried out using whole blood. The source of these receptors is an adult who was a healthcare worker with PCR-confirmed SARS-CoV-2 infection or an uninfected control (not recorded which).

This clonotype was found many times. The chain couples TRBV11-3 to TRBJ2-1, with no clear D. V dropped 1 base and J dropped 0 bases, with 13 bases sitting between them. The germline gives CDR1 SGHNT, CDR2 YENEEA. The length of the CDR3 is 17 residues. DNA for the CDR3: TGTGCCAGCAGCTTAGCAACATCGCGGCCCTCCTACAATGAGCAGTTCTTC. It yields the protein CASSLATSRPSYNEQFF.

The CDR3 bases are TGTGCCAGCATCCAGGGCGGCAGGGGGCTCGATGGCTACACCTTC. Its translation is CASIQGGRGLDGYTF. The chain combines TRBV5-4 with TRBJ1-2; 8 bases match TRBD1. The germline CDR1 and CDR2 sequences are SGHNT and YYREEE (reference sequence). With 6 bases clipped from V and 6 bases from J, the junction kept 13 bases outside the gene matches. CDR3 length: 15 residues.

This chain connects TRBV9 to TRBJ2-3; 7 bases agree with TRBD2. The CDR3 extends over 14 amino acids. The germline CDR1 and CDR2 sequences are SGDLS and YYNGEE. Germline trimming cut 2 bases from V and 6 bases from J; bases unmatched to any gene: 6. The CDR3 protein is CASSVGTTGDTQYF. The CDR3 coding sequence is TGTGCCAGCAGCGTCGGGACTACCGGCGATACGCAGTATTTT. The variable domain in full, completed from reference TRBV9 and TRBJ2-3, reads DSGVTQTPKHLITATGQRVTLRCSPRSGDLSVYWYQQSLDQGLQFLIQYYNGEERAKGNILERFSAQQFPDLHSELNLSSLELGDSALYFCASSVGTTGDTQYFGPGTRLTVL.

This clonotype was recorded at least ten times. The CDR3 spells CSAKTGLDTGELFF. The CDR3 region has the DNA TGCAGTGCAAAGACAGGGTTGGACACCGGGGAGCTGTTTTTT. This rearrangement joins TRBV20-1 to TRBJ2-2, with 7 bases matching TRBD1. With 6 bases clipped from V and 3 bases from J, the junction kept 7 bases outside the gene matches. This CDR3 region has 14 residues. Germline loops: CDR1 DFQATT, CDR2 SNEGSKA (reference sequence).

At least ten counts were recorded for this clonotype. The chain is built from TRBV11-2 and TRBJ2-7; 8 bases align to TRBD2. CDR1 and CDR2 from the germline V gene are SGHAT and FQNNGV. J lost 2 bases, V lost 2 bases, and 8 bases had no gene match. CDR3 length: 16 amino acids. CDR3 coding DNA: TGTGCCAGCAGCTTATGGTCGACTAGCGTCCCCTACGAGCAGTACTTC. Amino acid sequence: CASSLWSTSVPYEQYF.

The CDR3 DNA reads TGTGCCAGCAGCCCTCCCGGGACGGAGGCAGATACGCAGTATTTT. Protein: CASSPPGTEADTQYF. J is TRBJ2-3 and V is TRBV7-9; D possibly uses TRBD1 or TRBD2 (5 bases each). The V gene lost 5 bases and the J gene lost 4 bases, with 16 bases spanning the gap. CDR1 is SEHNR, CDR2 FQNEAQ, per germline (reference sequence). This CDR3 region has 15 residues.

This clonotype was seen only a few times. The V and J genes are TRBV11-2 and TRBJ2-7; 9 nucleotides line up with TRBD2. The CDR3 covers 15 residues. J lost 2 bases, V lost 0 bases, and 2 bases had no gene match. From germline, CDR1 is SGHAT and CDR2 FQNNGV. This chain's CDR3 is CASSLEASGTYEQYF. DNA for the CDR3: TGTGCCAGCAGCTTAGAGGCTAGCGGGACCTACGAGCAGTACTTC.

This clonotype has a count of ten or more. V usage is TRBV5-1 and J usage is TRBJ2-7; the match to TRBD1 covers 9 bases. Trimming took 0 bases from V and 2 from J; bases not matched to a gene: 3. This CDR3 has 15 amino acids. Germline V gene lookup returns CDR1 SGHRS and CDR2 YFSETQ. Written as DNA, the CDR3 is TGCGCCAGCAGCTTGGTCGGGACAGGGCCCTACGAGCAGTACTTC. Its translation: CASSLVGTGPYEQYF.

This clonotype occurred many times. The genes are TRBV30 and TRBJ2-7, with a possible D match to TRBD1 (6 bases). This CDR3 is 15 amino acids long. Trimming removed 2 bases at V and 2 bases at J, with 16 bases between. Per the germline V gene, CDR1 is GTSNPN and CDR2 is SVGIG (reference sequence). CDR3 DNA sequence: TGTGCCTGGAGTCGTCCGGGACAACTAGCCTACGAGCAGTACTTC. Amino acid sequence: CAWSRPGQLAYEQYF.

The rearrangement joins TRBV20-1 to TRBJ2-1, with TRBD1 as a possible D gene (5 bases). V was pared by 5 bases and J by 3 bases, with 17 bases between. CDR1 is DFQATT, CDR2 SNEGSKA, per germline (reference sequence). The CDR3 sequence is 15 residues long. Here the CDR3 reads CSASRQPGIYNEQFF. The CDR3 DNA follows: TGCAGTGCTTCCAGGCAGCCAGGGATCTACAATGAGCAGTTCTTC.

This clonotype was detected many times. For the CDR3, the DNA is TGTGCCAGCAGCCAAGACGCTAGCGGGATATCCTACAATGAGCAGTTCTTC. Its translation: CASSQDASGISYNEQFF. V and J are TRBV4-2 and TRBJ2-1, with TRBD2 matching over 9 bases. J was trimmed by 1 base and V by 0 bases; bases with no gene match: 4. Per germline, CDR1 LGHNA and CDR2 YNFKEQ. The CDR3 runs 17 residues.

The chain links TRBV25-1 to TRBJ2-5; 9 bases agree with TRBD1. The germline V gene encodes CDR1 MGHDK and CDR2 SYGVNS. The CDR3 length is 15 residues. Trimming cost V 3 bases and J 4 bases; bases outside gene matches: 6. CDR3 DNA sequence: TGTGCCAGCAGTGACTACAGGGGGCTGGGAGAGACCCAGTACTTC. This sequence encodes CASSDYRGLGETQYF. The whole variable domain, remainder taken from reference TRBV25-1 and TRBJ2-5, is EADIYQTPRYLVIGTGKKITLECSQTMGHDKMYWYQQDPGMELHLIHYSYGVNSTEKGDLSSESTVSRIRTEHFPLTLESARPSHTSQYLCASSDYRGLGETQYFGPGTRLLVL.

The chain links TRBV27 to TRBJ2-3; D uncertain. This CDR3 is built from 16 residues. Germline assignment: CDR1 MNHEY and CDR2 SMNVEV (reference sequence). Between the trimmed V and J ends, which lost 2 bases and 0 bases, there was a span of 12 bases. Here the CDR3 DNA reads TGTGCCAGCAGTTTAGCGGCTCGCCAGAGCACAGATACGCAGTATTTT. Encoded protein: CASSLAARQSTDTQYF.

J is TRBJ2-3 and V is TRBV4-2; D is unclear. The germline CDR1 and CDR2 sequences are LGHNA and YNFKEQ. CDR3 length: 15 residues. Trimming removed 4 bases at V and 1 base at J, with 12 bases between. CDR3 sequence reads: CASSPRWRRTDTQYF. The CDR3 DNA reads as TGTGCCAGCAGCCCGCGGTGGCGGCGCACAGATACGCAGTATTTT.

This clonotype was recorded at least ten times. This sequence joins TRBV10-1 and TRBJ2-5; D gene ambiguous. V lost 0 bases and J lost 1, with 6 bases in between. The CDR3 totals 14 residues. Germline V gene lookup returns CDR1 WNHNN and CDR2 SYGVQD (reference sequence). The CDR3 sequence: CASSESSAQETQYF. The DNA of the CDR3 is TGCGCCAGCAGTGAGTCATCAGCCCAAGAGACCCAGTACTTC.